This T cell receptor (beta chain) emerged from a study of T-cell memory formation after mild COVID-19. Study results and limitations: The CD4+ clones that contracted clustered mainly within CM and EM, and the CD8+ clones concentrated in EMRA.

This clonotype was picked up a small number of times. The antigen is unknown. V gave up 4 bases and J gave up 12 bases, with 17 bases separating them. Germline CDR1 is KGHDR and CDR2 is SFDVKD. The CDR3 consists of 13 residues. Each CDR3 protein gets one entry after TCRdb re-called the 5' RACE reads with MiXCR. Of approximately 260,000 distinct CDR3 sequences listed, about a sixth are singletons. This TCR derives from a man younger than 35 who had mild COVID-19 (a few samples of this study predate the infection). Cell type and time point are not known. Sequenced: PBMCs or a T cell subset sorted from them (not recorded which). J is TRBJ2-5 and V is TRBV24-1; D is perhaps TRBD1 (5 bases). The CDR3 DNA reads as TGTGCCACCAGTGACCCTCGACAGCCCTCGGAGTACTTC. Protein product: CATSDPRQPSEYF.